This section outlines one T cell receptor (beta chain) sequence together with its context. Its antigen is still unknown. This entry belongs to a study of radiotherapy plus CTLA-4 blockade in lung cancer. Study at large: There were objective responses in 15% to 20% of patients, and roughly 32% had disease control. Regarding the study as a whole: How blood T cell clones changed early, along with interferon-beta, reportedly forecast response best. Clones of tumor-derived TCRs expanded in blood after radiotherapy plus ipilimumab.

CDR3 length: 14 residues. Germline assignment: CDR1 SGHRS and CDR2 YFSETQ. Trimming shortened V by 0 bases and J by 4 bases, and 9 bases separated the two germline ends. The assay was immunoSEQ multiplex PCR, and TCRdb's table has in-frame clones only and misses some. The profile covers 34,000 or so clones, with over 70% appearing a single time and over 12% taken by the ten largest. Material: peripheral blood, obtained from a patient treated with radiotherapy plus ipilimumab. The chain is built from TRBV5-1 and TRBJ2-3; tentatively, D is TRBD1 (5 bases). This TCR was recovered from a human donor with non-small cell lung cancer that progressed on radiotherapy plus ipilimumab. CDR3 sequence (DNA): TGCGCCAGCAGCTTGGCCAGCAGGGCAGATACGCAGTATTTT. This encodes CASSLASRADTQYF.